This T cell receptor beta chain was sequenced during a study of shared clonotypes between healthy human individuals. Study in general: Per donor, three plates held CD4 naive cells, three held CD4 memory, two held CD8 naive and one held CD8 memory.

This CDR3 contains 14 residues. Germline V gene lookup returns CDR1 MDHEN and CDR2 SYDVKM. V dropped 10 bases and J dropped 6; count of bases not matched to a gene: 10. About this clone itself: The antigen is not known.

General study points: The authors expected sequencing depth to affect clonotype sharing among donors.

Each subset's genomic DNA was shared equally among a number of immunoSEQ plates. Some clones are missing from TCRdb's copy, which holds only in-frame ones; the method was immunoSEQ multiplex PCR. The data show about 640,000 clones, roughly 78% seen once. The TCR comes from a woman in her thirties in good health. The sequenced sample consisted of memory CD4+ T cells sorted from blood. Subset specified: CD45RA-negative fraction. The rearrangement joins TRBV28 to TRBJ2-4, with 9 bases fitting TRBD1. The CDR3 nucleotides are TGTGCCACCTCGACAGGGGGAGGTTTAAACATTCAGTACTTC. This sequence encodes CATSTGGGLNIQYF.